Reported below is one T cell receptor beta chain. The data were taken from a study of blood T cell repertoires in COVID-19. Study details: PBMCs, B-cell-depleted T cells, or T cells provided the cDNA or gDNA that made up the material.

The germline V gene has CDR1 SGHVS and CDR2 FNYEAQ. V lost 3 bases, J lost 4 bases, and 9 bases stayed unmatched. This CDR3 comprises 16 residues. Study processing details: How many nucleated cells were present was estimated from reference gene primer amplification. This table comes from immunoSEQ multiplex PCR, and its TCRdb copy is limited to in-frame clones, with some not included. V and J calls and clone size are those listed in that table; D and trimming were worked out from the DNA. The sample carries roughly 160,000 clones, approximately 91% recorded once. The sequence was obtained from a young man with acute or convalescent COVID-19. Material: peripheral blood. This chain connects TRBV7-6 to TRBJ1-2; 9 bases fit TRBD1. The CDR3 loop is CASSLVGVDRGYGYTF. As DNA, the CDR3 is TGTGCCAGCAGCTTGGTTGGGGTGGACAGGGGCTATGGCTACACCTTC. The full variable domain, in which reference TRBV7-6 and TRBJ1-2 provide the parts outside the CDR3, is GAGVSQSPRYKVTKRGQDVALRCDPISGHVSLYWYRQALGQGPEFLTYFNYEAQQDKSGLPNDRFSAERPEGSISTLTIQRTEQRDSAMYRCASSLVGVDRGYGYTFGSGTRLTVV.